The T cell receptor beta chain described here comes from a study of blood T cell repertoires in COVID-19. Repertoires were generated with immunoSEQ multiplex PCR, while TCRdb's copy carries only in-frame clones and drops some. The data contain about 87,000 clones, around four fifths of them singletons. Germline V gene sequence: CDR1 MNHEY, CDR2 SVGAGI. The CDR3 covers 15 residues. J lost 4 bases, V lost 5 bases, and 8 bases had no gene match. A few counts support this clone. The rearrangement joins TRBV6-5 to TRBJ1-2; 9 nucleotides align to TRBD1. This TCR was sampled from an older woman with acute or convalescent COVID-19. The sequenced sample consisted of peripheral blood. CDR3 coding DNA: TGTGCCAGCAGTAGGGACAGGGTGATACTCTATGGCTACACCTTC. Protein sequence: CASSRDRVILYGYTF.